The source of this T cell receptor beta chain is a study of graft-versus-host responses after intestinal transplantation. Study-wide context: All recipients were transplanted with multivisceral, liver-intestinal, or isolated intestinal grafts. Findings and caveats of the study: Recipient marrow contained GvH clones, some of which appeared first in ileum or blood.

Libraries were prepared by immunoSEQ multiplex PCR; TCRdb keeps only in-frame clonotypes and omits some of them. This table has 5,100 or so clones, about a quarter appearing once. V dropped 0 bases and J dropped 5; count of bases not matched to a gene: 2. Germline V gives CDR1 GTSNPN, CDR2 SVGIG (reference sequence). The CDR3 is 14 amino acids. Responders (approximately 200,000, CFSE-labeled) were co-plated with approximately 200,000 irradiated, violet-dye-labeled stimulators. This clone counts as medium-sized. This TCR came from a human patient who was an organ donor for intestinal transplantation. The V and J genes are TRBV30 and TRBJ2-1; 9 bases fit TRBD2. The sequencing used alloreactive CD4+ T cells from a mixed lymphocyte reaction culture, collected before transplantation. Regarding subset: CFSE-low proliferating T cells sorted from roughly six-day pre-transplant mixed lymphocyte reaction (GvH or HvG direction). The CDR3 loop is CAWSVRLADNEQFF. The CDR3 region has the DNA TGTGCCTGGAGTGTACGACTAGCGGACAATGAGCAGTTCTTC. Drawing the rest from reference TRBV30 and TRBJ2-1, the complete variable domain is SQTIHQWPATLVQPVGSPLSLECTVEGTSNPNLYWYRQAAGRGLQLLFYSVGIGQISSEVPQNLSASRPQDRQFILSSKKLLLSDSGFYLCAWSVRLADNEQFFGPGTRLTVL.